The 16 T cell receptor beta chains in this list originate from one sample, sequenced in a study of blood T cell repertoires in COVID-19 (dated by TCRdb to 2020 to 2022). Library preparation was by the immunoSEQ multiplex PCR assay. The table comes from immuneACCESS by way of TCRdb, which keeps in-frame sequences with V and J called. Part of the clones is missing from these tables; in studies checked, under half for an unresolved V gene and the rest for unknown reasons. The sample table lists nearly 250,000 clones, around 88% of them with a count of one. Roughly 2% of the sample is taken by the ten largest. Input material: PBMCs or T cells enriched from blood (not recorded which). These receptors were collected from a woman aged 45 to 65 who had recovered from COVID-19.

The chain joins TRBV5-1 to TRBJ1-6, with D unclear. The V gene's germline CDR1 is SGHRS and CDR2 YFSETQ. V lost 7 bases, J lost 14 bases, and 16 bases lay in between. The CDR3 has 12 amino acids. The CDR3 spells CASRLDSSALHF. DNA for the CDR3: TGCGCCAGCCGATTGGACTCCTCGGCCCTCCACTTT.

This chain connects TRBV7-3 to TRBJ2-1; 8 nucleotides align to TRBD2. The CDR3 is made up of 15 amino acids. The V segment lost 5 bases and the J segment 7 bases; nucleotides outside the gene matches: 10. Looked up from germline, CDR1 is SGHTA and CDR2 is FQGTGA. DNA of the CDR3: TGTGCCAGCAGCCTTGGGGTAGCGGGAACTAATGAGCAGTTCTTC. This translates into CASSLGVAGTNEQFF.

This sequence joins TRBV30 and TRBJ1-2, with D hard to call. Looked up from germline, CDR1 is GTSNPN and CDR2 is SVGIG (reference sequence). The CDR3 runs 13 residues. V was trimmed by 0 bases and J by 2 bases, leaving 7 bases between them. As DNA, the CDR3 is TGTGCCTGGAGTGTGGGCAGGAACTATGGCTACACCTTC. This translates into CAWSVGRNYGYTF. The full variable domain, rest sourced from reference TRBV30 and TRBJ1-2, is SQTIHQWPATLVQPVGSPLSLECTVEGTSNPNLYWYRQAAGRGLQLLFYSVGIGQISSEVPQNLSASRPQDRQFILSSKKLLLSDSGFYLCAWSVGRNYGYTFGSGTRLTVV.

The rearrangement uses TRBV7-9 and TRBJ1-4, with 7 bases aligning to TRBD1. Germline-derived CDR1 and CDR2 are SEHNR and FQNEAQ (reference sequence). V shed 5 bases, J shed 3 bases, and the junction held 6 bases outside the gene matches. The CDR3 is 15 residues long. The DNA of the CDR3 is TGTGCCAGCAGCCTTAGGACAGGACCTAATGAAAAACTGTTTTTT. This encodes CASSLRTGPNEKLFF.

This clone was detected only once. The V gene is TRBV5-1, the J gene TRBJ1-6, with D perhaps TRBD1 (6 bases). CDR1 SGHRS and CDR2 YFSETQ come from the germline V gene. V lost 0 bases and J lost 9, with 13 bases in between. The CDR3 is 15 amino acids. The DNA for the CDR3 is TGCGCCAGCAGCTTGGTCGGGGGGCGTTTTTCACCCCTCCACTTT. Translation: CASSLVGGRFSPLHF.

This chain uses TRBV7-2 with TRBJ2-7; the D gene is possibly TRBD1 (6 bases). The germline gives CDR1 SGHTA, CDR2 FQGNSA. The germline V and J ends were trimmed by 5 bases and 2 bases, with 13 bases remaining between them. The CDR3 sequence is 14 residues long. The chain's CDR3 is CASSSRTEPYEQYF. CDR3 nucleotide sequence: TGTGCCAGCAGCAGCCGGACAGAACCCTACGAGCAGTACTTC.

This chain joins TRBV10-2 and TRBJ2-7, with 8 nucleotides matching TRBD2. There are 14 residues in the CDR3. Trimming took 6 bases from V and 2 from J; bases not matched to a gene: 6. Germline V gives CDR1 WSHSY, CDR2 SAAADI. The DNA of the CDR3 is TGCGCCAGCAGCGTAACTAGCGGCGCCTACGAGCAGTACTTC. Residues: CASSVTSGAYEQYF.

V is TRBV9 and J is TRBJ2-2; D unresolved. Trimming took off 1 base at V and 1 base at J, with 5 bases between the two ends. This CDR3 contains 14 residues. The germline gives CDR1 SGDLS, CDR2 YYNGEE. CDR3 sequence: CASSVFLNTGELFF. CDR3 in DNA: TGTGCCAGCAGCGTATTCCTGAACACCGGGGAGCTGTTTTTT.

This clone was seen only once. The rearrangement uses TRBV19 and TRBJ2-1; 7 bases fit TRBD1. Germline values: CDR1 LNHDA, CDR2 SQIVND (reference sequence). The length of the CDR3 is 16 residues. Trimming cost V 4 bases and J 3 bases; bases outside gene matches: 9. CDR3 loop: CASSRTARQGYNEQFF. In DNA form, the CDR3 reads TGTGCCAGTAGTAGAACTGCGAGACAGGGCTACAATGAGCAGTTCTTC. The whole variable domain, filled in from reference TRBV19 and TRBJ2-1, reads DGGITQSPKYLFRKEGQNVTLSCEQNLNHDAMYWYRQDPGQGLRLIYYSQIVNDFQKGDIAEGYSVSREKKESFPLTVTSAQKNPTAFYLCASSRTARQGYNEQFFGPGTRLTVL.

The chain combines TRBV6-4 with TRBJ2-1; 7 nucleotides match TRBD1. Trimming cost V 4 bases and J 3 bases; bases outside gene matches: 6. The CDR3 runs to 15 residues. Germline values: CDR1 MRHNA, CDR2 SNTAGT. CDR3 loop: CASSVDRASYNEQFF. The CDR3 nucleotides are TGTGCCAGCAGTGTCGACAGGGCCAGCTACAATGAGCAGTTCTTC.

The chain combines TRBV7-3 with TRBJ2-6, with a tentative D call TRBD2 (5 bases). The germline CDR1 and CDR2 sequences are SGHTA and FQGTGA. V was clipped by 1 base and J by 0 bases, with 10 bases between them. The CDR3 has 17 amino acids. The chain's CDR3 is CASSLSGAGSGANVLTF. The CDR3 DNA is TGTGCCAGCAGCTTAAGTGGTGCGGGCTCTGGGGCCAACGTCCTGACTTTC. The full variable domain, with the rest looked up from reference TRBV7-3 and TRBJ2-6, is GAGVSQTPSNKVTEKGKYVELRCDPISGHTALYWYRQSLGQGPEFLIYFQGTGAADDSGLPNDRFFAVRPEGSVSTLKIQRTERGDSAVYLCASSLSGAGSGANVLTFGAGSRLTVL.

This sequence joins TRBV24-1 and TRBJ1-1, with TRBD1 as a possible D gene (5 bases). This CDR3 spans 18 amino acids. Trimming removed 8 bases at V and 11 bases at J, with 35 bases between. In germline, CDR1 is KGHDR, CDR2 SFDVKD. Here the CDR3 DNA reads TGTGCCACCACCGAGCGCCCCCCCGTGGAGGGACCCAGGAGAATCGCTTTCTTT. Protein product: CATTERPPVEGPRRIAFF.

DNA for the CDR3: TGTGCCAGCAGCCCCCAGGGGGCTCGGGGTGAAAAACTGTTTTTT. Translating it yields CASSPQGARGEKLFF. The V gene is TRBV13, the J gene TRBJ1-4; 8 nucleotides line up with TRBD1. Germline V lookup: CDR1 PRHDT, CDR2 FYEKMQ (reference sequence). With V trimmed by 5 bases and J by 7 bases, 9 bases remained unmatched. The CDR3 loop spans 15 amino acids.

CDR3 nucleotide sequence: TGTGCCAGCGCCATTTTGGAGCCGCAGGGCCCTAACTATGGCTACACCTTC. Translation gives CASAILEPQGPNYGYTF. The J gene is TRBJ1-2, the V gene TRBV27; possible D gene TRBD1, 5 bases. V lost 8 bases, J lost 0 bases, and 22 bases lay in between. Per the germline V gene, CDR1 is MNHEY and CDR2 is SMNVEV (reference sequence). This CDR3 is 17 amino acids long.

The table lists this clone with a few counts. The chain joins TRBV30 to TRBJ1-2; TRBD1 might be the D (6 bases). Between the trimmed V and J ends, which lost 1 base and 7 bases, there was a span of 13 bases. Germline V gene lookup returns CDR1 GTSNPN and CDR2 SVGIG (reference sequence). This CDR3 comprises 13 residues. In DNA, the CDR3 is TGTGCCTGGAGTGCCGACAGGCTGTTTGGCTACACCTTC. Translating gives CAWSADRLFGYTF.

This chain joins TRBV3-1 (or the pseudogene TRBV3-2) and TRBJ2-1; possible D gene TRBD2, 5 bases. Looked up from germline, CDR1 is LGHDT and CDR2 is YNNKEL (reference sequence). CDR3 length equals 13 residues. Trimming took 0 bases from V and 9 from J, leaving 9 bases between them. CDR3 nucleotide sequence: TGTGCCAGCAGCCAAGAGAGCGGACTTGAGCAGTTCTTC. Amino acid sequence: CASSQESGLEQFF.